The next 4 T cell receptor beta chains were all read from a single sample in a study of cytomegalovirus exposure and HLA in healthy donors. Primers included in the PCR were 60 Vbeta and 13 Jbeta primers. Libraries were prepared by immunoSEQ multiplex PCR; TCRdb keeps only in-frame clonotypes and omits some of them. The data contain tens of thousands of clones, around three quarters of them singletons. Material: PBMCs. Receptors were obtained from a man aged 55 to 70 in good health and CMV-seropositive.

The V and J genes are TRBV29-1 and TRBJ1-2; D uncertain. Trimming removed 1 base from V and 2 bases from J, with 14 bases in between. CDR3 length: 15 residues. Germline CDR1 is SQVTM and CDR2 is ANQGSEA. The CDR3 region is CSVEASQQTNYGYTF. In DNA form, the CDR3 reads TGCAGCGTTGAAGCGTCCCAACAGACAAACTATGGCTACACCTTC.

Written as DNA, the CDR3 is TGCGCCAGCAGCTCTTCGCGCACTGAAGCTTTCTTT. Protein sequence: CASSSSRTEAFF. The gene calls are TRBV5-1 and TRBJ1-1; D not resolved. This CDR3 spans 12 amino acids. Germline V gene lookup returns CDR1 SGHRS and CDR2 YFSETQ. V lost 3 bases to trimming and J lost 4 bases, with 7 bases between them.

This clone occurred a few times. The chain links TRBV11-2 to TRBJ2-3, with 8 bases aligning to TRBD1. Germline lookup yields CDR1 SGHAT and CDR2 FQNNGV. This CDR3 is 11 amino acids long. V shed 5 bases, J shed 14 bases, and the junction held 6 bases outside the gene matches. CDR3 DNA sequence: TGTGCCAGCAGCCAAGGACAGGGATCGTATTTT. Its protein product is CASSQGQGSYF.

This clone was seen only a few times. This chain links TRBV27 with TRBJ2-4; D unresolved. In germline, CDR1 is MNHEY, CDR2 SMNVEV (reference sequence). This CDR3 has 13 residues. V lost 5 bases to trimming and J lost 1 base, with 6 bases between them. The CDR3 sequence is CASSPLAKNIQYF. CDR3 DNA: TGTGCCAGCAGTCCCCTGGCCAAAAACATTCAGTACTTC.